This TCR beta chain appears in the sequencing data of a study of OX40 agonist ivuxolimab in advanced cancers. Looking at the study overall: Ivuxolimab was a fully human IgG2 agonistic monoclonal antibody targeting the costimulatory receptor OX40 (CD134). Intravenous ivuxolimab was administered to patients every 2 weeks at six dose levels: 0.01, 0.1, 0.3, 1.5, 3 and 10 mg/kg. Patients were allowed to have had prior anti-PD-1, anti-PD-L1 or anti-CTLA-4 therapy, and more than 30% of the dose-escalation patients had previously received checkpoint inhibitors. Three dose-escalation patients achieved partial responses, one with hepatocellular carcinoma and two with cutaneous melanoma. The monotherapy dose-escalation portion (N = 52 patients) of the phase I ivuxolimab trial is reported in the paper. In the dose-escalation cohort, approximately 80% of patients were male, and the mean age was approximately 60 years with a range of about 20 to 79. Among the approximately 50 dose-escalation patients, around 20 had hepatocellular carcinoma, 15 or so melanoma, 9 renal cell carcinoma and 9 head and neck cancer. The purpose of peripheral TCRbeta sequencing was to test whether ivuxolimab changed TCR sequence diversity and led to clonal T-cell expansion. Beyond this particular receptor, the publication reports: Which antigens the clonally expanded peripheral T cells were specific for was not determined. Clonal expansion of both CD4+ and CD8+ blood T cells was observed from baseline to week 6 at doses 0.1 to 3.0 mg/kg. Partial responders in the 0.1-3.0 mg/kg groups had among the lowest normalized peripheral clonal expansion, especially among CD8+ T cells. Low levels of normalized T-cell clonal expansion were also seen in some patients who did not respond. After ivuxolimab, more expanded clones were found on average in CD8+ T cells than in CD4+ T cells.

The trial excluded patients who had a history of autoimmune disease or were on systemic immunosuppression. Peripheral blood for TCR sequencing was collected from all dose cohorts at baseline, on cycle 4 day 1, and on cycle 7 day 1. The samples were taken from a phase I, first-in-human, multicenter, open-label dose-escalation trial of ivuxolimab. Adults with locally advanced or metastatic head and neck squamous cell, hepatocellular, melanoma or renal cell carcinoma were enrolled in the trial. Before TCR sequencing, CD4+ T cells and CD8+ T cells from peripheral blood were sorted into separate populations. To sequence the TCRbeta CDR3 region, genomic DNA was isolated from the sorted cells. The immunoSEQ Assay was used to sequence the TCRbeta CDR3 regions. TCRdb carries this immuneACCESS record with in-frame sequences only. Its versions omit some clonotypes, under half of them owing to an unresolved V gene in the studies checked, with the rest unexplained. This sample comprises over 85,000 clones, less than 95% of them detected only once. Together, the top ten hold around 1.5% of the sample.

The germline V gene sets CDR1 to MRHNA and CDR2 to SNTAGT. The junction shows trimming of 0 bases on V and 4 bases on J, and the gene matches do not reach 15 bases of it. The CDR3 spans 20 residues, from the cysteine through the phenylalanine. This entry keeps only the CDR3 DNA: 60 bases, framed from base 1. Details on this clone: Its target antigen remains unknown. Base qualities are not provided; no much larger clone lies one nucleotide away.

The receptor was isolated from an adult with an advanced solid tumor such as melanoma, head and neck, liver or kidney cancer. The material was CD4+ or CD8+ T cells sorted from blood, obtained in a trial of the OX40 agonist ivuxolimab. The V gene is TRBV6-4 and the J gene is TRBJ2-7, and TRBD2 aligns with 13 junction nucleotides. The sequenced DNA: TGTGCCAGCAGTGACTCGAGGACTAGCGGGAGCCCGCAGATAGCGTACGAGCAGTACTTC. Its amino acids are CASSDSRTSGSPQIAYEQYF.